These 9 T cell receptor beta chains came from one sample sequenced in a study of CXCR3-negative and CXCR3-positive naive CD8 T cells. The TRB cDNA libraries were prepared by 5' RACE with UMI labels. TCRdb re-called the 5' RACE reads and shows each CDR3 protein once, DNA omitted. The sample includes tens of thousands of distinct CDR3 sequences. General observations from the study: Against CXCR3-negative naive cells, CXCR3-positive naive cells showed more hydrophobic TRB CDR3s.

No antigen has been assigned to these receptors. Specimen: naive CXCR3+ CD8+ T cells from blood. Subset here: CD45RO-CCR7+CD27+CD95- naive CD8+ T cells expressing CXCR3 (TNR3+). The source of these receptors is a human donor in good health. Some clones in this sample may be carry-over from other donors' samples.

J is TRBJ1-3 and V is TRBV6-5. CDR3 length: 16 amino acids. The germline gives CDR1 MNHEY, CDR2 SVGAGI. The CDR3 sequence: CASSYSGRGSGNTIYF.

The rearrangement links TRBV28 to TRBJ2-1; as DNA is missing, the TRBD2 call by TCRdb cannot be tested. Germline V lookup: CDR1 MDHEN, CDR2 SYDVKM. This CDR3 spans 14 amino acids. This CDR3 is CASMGLAGGDEQFF.

This chain's CDR3 is CASSLGLLSGGPKMNTGELFF. V usage is TRBV7-7 and J usage is TRBJ2-2; TCRdb proposes TRBD2, but this gene call is untestable without DNA. The CDR3 loop spans 21 amino acids. Germline CDR1 is SSHAT and CDR2 is FNYEAQ (reference sequence). Full variable domain (missing parts from reference TRBV7-7 and TRBJ2-2): GAGVSQSPRYKVTKRGQDVTLRCDPISSHATLYWYQQALGQGPEFLTYFNYEAQPDKSGLPSDRFSAERPEGSISTLTIQRTEQRDSAMYRCASSLGLLSGGPKMNTGELFFGEGSRLTVL.

This chain links TRBV27 with TRBJ2-3; as DNA is missing, the TRBD2 call by TCRdb cannot be tested. Germline V gene data show CDR1 as MNHEY and CDR2 as SMNVEV (reference sequence). The CDR3 loop spans 14 amino acids. The CDR3 region is CASRVKALTDTQYF.

V usage is TRBV9 and J usage is TRBJ2-1; TCRdb returns TRBD2, unconfirmable since there is no DNA. The CDR3 is 15 residues long. Germline V gene lookup returns CDR1 SGDLS and CDR2 YYNGEE. CDR3 region: CASSPGGRAYNEQFF.

This chain uses TRBV20-1 with TRBJ2-1; with no DNA, the TCRdb D assignment of TRBD2 cannot be verified. Germline lookup yields CDR1 DFQATT and CDR2 SNEGSKA (reference sequence). CDR3 length: 14 residues. The CDR3 here is CSAPFSGSEGEQFF.

This chain's CDR3 is CASSVAAGELFF. The genes are TRBV12-3 or TRBV12-4 and TRBJ2-2. This CDR3 has 12 amino acids.

The V and J genes are TRBV5-1 and TRBJ2-7. Per germline, CDR1 SGHRS and CDR2 YFSETQ. The CDR3 has 15 residues. The CDR3 sequence is CASSLGQAGVWEQYF.

V and J are TRBV4-1 and TRBJ2-3; the TCRdb call, TRBD2, lacks DNA for checking. The germline gives CDR1 MGHRA, CDR2 YSYEKL. CDR3 length: 15 amino acids. CDR3 sequence: CASSQVPRAGDTQYF.